Each of the 5 T cell receptor beta chains below was sequenced from the same sample in a study of chronic HIV infection and antiretroviral therapy. MiXCR, run by TCRdb on the 5' RACE reads, gives a single entry per CDR3 protein. Of approximately 47,000 distinct CDR3 sequences listed, about 18% are singletons. Source material: peripheral blood. These receptors were collected from an adult who had HIV and had not received antiretroviral therapy, or was an uninfected healthy control (not recorded which).

The chain recombines TRBV29-1 with TRBJ2-2; D is ambiguous. The germline V and J ends were trimmed by 4 bases and 4 bases, with 7 bases remaining between them. Germline CDR1 and CDR2: SQVTM and ANQGSEA. The CDR3 covers 12 residues. The CDR3 bases are TGCAGCGTTGCCCAAGGCACCGGGGAGCTGTTTTTT. Its translation is CSVAQGTGELFF.

V and J are TRBV28 and TRBJ2-5; the match to TRBD2 covers 7 bases. Germline lookup yields CDR1 MDHEN and CDR2 SYDVKM. CDR3 length equals 15 residues. The V and J ends lost 3 bases and 2 bases, in that order; junction bases with no gene match: 6. CDR3 sequence reads: CASSFHGEGQETQYF. The CDR3, as DNA: TGTGCCAGCAGTTTCCACGGGGAGGGACAAGAGACCCAGTACTTC.

V gene TRBV29-1 combines with J gene TRBJ1-2; D may be TRBD1 (6 bases). CDR1 SQVTM and CDR2 ANQGSEA come from the germline V gene. V lost 5 bases, J lost 3 bases, and 10 bases lay in between. CDR3 size: 12 residues. CDR3 nucleotide sequence: TGCAGCGTTCAGGGGACGGACTATGGCTACACCTTC. As protein: CSVQGTDYGYTF.

The gene calls are TRBV28 and TRBJ1-5; D is perhaps TRBD1 (5 bases). CDR3 length: 16 amino acids. The V end lost 6 bases, the J end lost 0 bases, and 15 bases lay between the germline ends. Germline values: CDR1 MDHEN, CDR2 SYDVKM. CDR3 residues: CASSRWDPDSNQPQHF. The CDR3, as DNA: TGTGCCAGCAGCCGTTGGGACCCCGATAGCAATCAGCCCCAGCATTTT.

The chain links TRBV28 to TRBJ1-2, with a possible D match to TRBD1 (6 bases). Germline CDR1 is MDHEN and CDR2 is SYDVKM. The CDR3 is made up of 13 amino acids. Trimming shortened V by 3 bases and J by 5 bases, and 10 bases separated the two germline ends. The CDR3 is CASSFGRGYGYTF. The CDR3 DNA sequence: TGTGCCAGCAGTTTCGGCAGGGGTTATGGCTACACCTTC.